This paragraph covers one TCR beta chain sequence. It lacks a known antigen. This specimen belongs to a study of T cells expressing NK-cell markers (dated by TCRdb to the early 2020s). With regard to the full study: TCR beta-chain repertoires were profiled in sorted CD3+CD56+NKG2C+, CD3+CD56+NKG2C- and CD3+CD56-NKG2C+ T-cell subsets from several donors. Of the eight sequenced donors, seven were found to be HCMV-seropositive and one was found to be HCMV-seronegative. Sequencing of the libraries produced 2 x 150 bp reads on Illumina HiSeq 2000/2500, MiSeq or NextSeq. The study sequenced eight donors, all healthy volunteers chosen at random: three men and five women.

The listed sequencing device is Illumina HiSeq 2000. TCR beta cDNA libraries were prepared using 5'RACE template switching, which introduced a universal primer site and unique molecular identifiers. cDNA synthesis was primed from the TCR beta constant segment and was followed by two successive PCR amplification steps. Under the source paper's analysis protocol: Reads were demultiplexed and grouped by UMI with MIGEC, and clonotypes were assembled and quantified with MiTCR. To exclude erroneous sequences, any TCR cDNA sequence not supported by at least two reads was discarded. The tcR package was used for downstream repertoire analysis, with clonotypes matched between fractions based on CDR3 nucleotide sequence plus V segment. VDJmatch was used to annotate antigen specificity against VDJdb, with one amino acid substitution in CDR3 permitted. After the reads were reprocessed by TCRdb, one entry was made per CDR3 protein sequence, with no DNA. The V and J calls were not made by the authors but by TCRdb's processing. This sample's table contains 250,000 or so distinct CDR3 sequences. Roughly 4.2% of the sample lies in the top ten.

To determine HCMV serostatus, a commercial ELISA kit was used to detect HCMV-specific IgG in serum. Ficoll density gradient centrifugation was used to isolate peripheral blood mononuclear cells from blood. The CDR3, from cysteine to phenylalanine, totals 15 residues. No DNA was logged. CDR1 and CDR2 were assigned from the germline V gene as SGHTA and FQGNSA. The paper's findings and limits, for the study overall: In six donors, the dominant CD3+CD56+NKG2C+ clonotypes were among the top 10 CD8+ clonotypes and accounted for roughly 1.0-8% of CD8+ T cells. It remained unclear whether the expanded NKG2C-expressing T cell clones were specific for HCMV antigens. Those dominant clonotypes were again the most abundant among CD3+CD56-NKG2C+ cells in a few donors, at about 28.3-65%.

Material: blood T cells: a sorted CD56 or NKG2C T cell subset, CD4+ or CD8+ T cells, or bulk PBMC T cells (not recorded which). The clonotype was recovered from a woman aged 18 to 75 in good health. Recombination joined TRBV7-2 with TRBJ2-4; TCRdb designates TRBD2, a call that cannot be tested without DNA. The CDR3 protein: CASSLERAWVAIQYF.